Listed below are T cell receptor beta chains from one sample, sequenced in a study of glioma-infiltrating T cells after dendritic cell vaccination. The data were produced by immunoSEQ multiplex PCR, yet TCRdb's version contains in-frame clones alone and is incomplete. The repertoire has 99,000 or so clones, around 80% of them found once; the top ten carry roughly 5.3%. The sequenced sample was blood, obtained after dendritic cell vaccination. All receptors come from a human donor with glioblastoma. Each CDR3 is given with its conserved first and last residue. Fields, in order: D gene, clone size, V gene, J gene, CDR3 DNA, CDR3 protein. D genes are given only for firm matches. Size tells how often a clone was seen (once, few, many) or the class of an expanded clone, and some rows leave it out.

d_call: .; clone_size: .; v_call: TRBV5-1; j_call: TRBJ1-1; cdr3_nt: TGCGCCAGCAGCTCCTCCGGGACTAATACTGAAGCTTTCTTT; cdr3_aa: CASSSSGTNTEAFF
d_call: TRBD1; clone_size: .; v_call: TRBV30; j_call: TRBJ1-5; cdr3_nt: TGTGCCTGGAGGCTGGACAGGGGGGGGCCCCAGCATTTT; cdr3_aa: CAWRLDRGGPQHF
d_call: TRBD1; clone_size: .; v_call: TRBV19; j_call: TRBJ2-2; cdr3_nt: TGTGCCAGTAGGCCGACAGGGAATACCGGGGAGCTGTTTTTT; cdr3_aa: CASRPTGNTGELFF
d_call: TRBD1; clone_size: .; v_call: TRBV30; j_call: TRBJ1-1; cdr3_nt: TGTGCCTGGAGTGGACAGACAGGGACAGGTGAAGCTTTCTTT; cdr3_aa: CAWSGQTGTGEAFF
d_call: TRBD1; clone_size: .; v_call: TRBV19; j_call: TRBJ2-7; cdr3_nt: TGTGCCAGTAGTTCTCGGGACAGGGGTTCCTACGAGCAGTACTTC; cdr3_aa: CASSSRDRGSYEQYF
d_call: .; clone_size: .; v_call: TRBV6-1; j_call: TRBJ1-5; cdr3_nt: TGTGCCAGCGGCCGGGTAGCTCAGCCCCAGCATTTT; cdr3_aa: CASGRVAQPQHF
d_call: .; clone_size: .; v_call: TRBV6-5; j_call: TRBJ2-7; cdr3_nt: TGTGCCAGCACAGATTTGGGACTGACTTACGAGCAGTACTTC; cdr3_aa: CASTDLGLTYEQYF
d_call: .; clone_size: .; v_call: TRBV29-1; j_call: TRBJ2-7; cdr3_nt: TGCAGCGTTCAGGGGGGAGTCTTTAACTCCTACGAGCAGTACTTC; cdr3_aa: CSVQGGVFNSYEQYF
d_call: .; clone_size: few; v_call: TRBV9; j_call: TRBJ2-1; cdr3_nt: TGTGCCAGCAGCGTCGGCGGGGTAGTCAATGAGCAGTTCTTC; cdr3_aa: CASSVGGVVNEQFF
d_call: .; clone_size: .; v_call: TRBV7-3; j_call: TRBJ2-3; cdr3_nt: TGTGCCAGCAGCCCCTACAGCACAGATACGCAGTATTTT; cdr3_aa: CASSPYSTDTQYF
d_call: .; clone_size: .; v_call: TRBV5-6; j_call: TRBJ1-1; cdr3_nt: TGTGCCAGCCGCCGAAGGGGTCTGAACACTGAAGCTTTCTTT; cdr3_aa: CASRRRGLNTEAFF
d_call: TRBD2; clone_size: .; v_call: TRBV27; j_call: TRBJ2-7; cdr3_nt: TGTGCCAGCAGTGCGAGACTAGCGGGAGGGCCCTACGAGCAGTACTTC; cdr3_aa: CASSARLAGGPYEQYF
d_call: .; clone_size: .; v_call: TRBV6-5; j_call: TRBJ1-2; cdr3_nt: TGTGCCAGCAGTGAACTTGTCTATGGCTACACCTTC; cdr3_aa: CASSELVYGYTF
d_call: TRBD1; clone_size: .; v_call: TRBV6-5; j_call: TRBJ1-2; cdr3_nt: TGTGCCAGCAGAGGGGGCGTTTACTATGGCTACACCTTC; cdr3_aa: CASRGGVYYGYTF
d_call: .; clone_size: .; v_call: TRBV10-3; j_call: TRBJ1-2; cdr3_nt: TGTGCCATCAGTGGTACTTATGGCTACACCTTC; cdr3_aa: CAISGTYGYTF